This T cell receptor beta chain stems from a study of blood T cells in healthy people across ages. The length of the CDR3 is 17 residues. Germline V lookup: CDR1 LGHDT, CDR2 YNNKEL (reference sequence). In regard to this clonotype: The germline gene is not matched at one end of the junction; a read error may be the cause.

The authors ran a second PCR of about 6 to 11 cycles using a sample-barcoded 5' primer and a J-beta primer mix. Via MiXCR, TCRdb re-called the 5' RACE reads, giving one row per CDR3 protein. The table shows 600,000 to 1,000,000 distinct CDR3 sequences, with 58% occurring only once. Material: blood. The receptor was isolated from a man aged 25-40 years in good health. The genes are TRBV3-1 and TRBJ2-3; TRBD1 matches 7 bases. Here the CDR3 DNA reads TGTGCCAGCAGCCAAGGTCCCTGGGGACAGAGCACAGATACGCGGTATTTT. This sequence encodes CASSQGPWGQSTDTRYF.